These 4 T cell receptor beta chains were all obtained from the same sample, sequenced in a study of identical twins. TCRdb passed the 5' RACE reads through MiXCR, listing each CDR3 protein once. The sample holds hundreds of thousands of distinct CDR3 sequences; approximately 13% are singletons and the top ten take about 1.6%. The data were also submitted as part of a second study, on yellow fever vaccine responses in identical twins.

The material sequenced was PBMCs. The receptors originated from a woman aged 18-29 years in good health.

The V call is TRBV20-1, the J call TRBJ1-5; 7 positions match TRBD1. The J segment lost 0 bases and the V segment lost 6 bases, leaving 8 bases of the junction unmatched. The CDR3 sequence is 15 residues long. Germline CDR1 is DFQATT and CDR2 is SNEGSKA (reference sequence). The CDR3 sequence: CSAVGDRYSNQPQHF. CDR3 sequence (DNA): TGCAGTGCCGTGGGGGACAGATATAGCAATCAGCCCCAGCATTTT.

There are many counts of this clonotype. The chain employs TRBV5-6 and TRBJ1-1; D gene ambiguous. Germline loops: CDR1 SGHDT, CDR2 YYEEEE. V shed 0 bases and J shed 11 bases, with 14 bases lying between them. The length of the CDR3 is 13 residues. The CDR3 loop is CASSLDSPGVAFF. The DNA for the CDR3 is TGTGCCAGCAGCTTGGACAGCCCTGGGGTGGCTTTCTTT.

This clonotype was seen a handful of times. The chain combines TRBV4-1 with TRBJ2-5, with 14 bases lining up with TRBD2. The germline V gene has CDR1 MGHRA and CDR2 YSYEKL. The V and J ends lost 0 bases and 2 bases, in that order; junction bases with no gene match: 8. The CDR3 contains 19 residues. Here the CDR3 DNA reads TGCGCCAGCAGCCAAGATAACGAAGGGACTAGCGGGAGACAAGAGACCCAGTACTTC. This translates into CASSQDNEGTSGRQETQYF.

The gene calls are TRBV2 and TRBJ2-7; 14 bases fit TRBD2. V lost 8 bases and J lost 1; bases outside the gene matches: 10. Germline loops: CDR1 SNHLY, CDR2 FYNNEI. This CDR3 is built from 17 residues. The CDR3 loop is CASGPGLAGDSSYEQYF. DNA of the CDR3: TGTGCCAGCGGCCCGGGACTAGCGGGAGATTCGTCCTACGAGCAGTACTTC.